The 21 T cell receptor beta chains reported below all come from one sample, sequenced in a study of T cells in pancreatic ductal adenocarcinoma. The selected patients with pancreatic ductal adenocarcinoma had surgery but no neoadjuvant therapy. The method was immunoSEQ multiplex PCR; TCRdb's version includes in-frame clones alone and lacks a portion of them. Of thousands of clones in the sample, 68% were seen once. Sequencing was done on a sample of pancreatic tumor tissue. The source of these receptors is a human donor with pancreatic ductal adenocarcinoma.

The sample holds a few counts of this clone. V gene TRBV30 combines with J gene TRBJ1-6; 11 bases line up with TRBD1. This CDR3 comprises 14 residues. The V gene's germline CDR1 is GTSNPN and CDR2 SVGIG (reference sequence). V lost 2 bases, J lost 10 bases, and 4 bases stayed unmatched. CDR3 loop: CAWSSGTGGSPLHF. In DNA, the CDR3 is TGTGCCTGGAGTTCCGGGACAGGGGGATCACCCCTCCACTTT.

This clone was seen only once. The rearrangement links TRBV4-2 to TRBJ1-1, with 9 bases lining up with TRBD1. The germline gives CDR1 LGHNA, CDR2 YNFKEQ. The trim removed 0 bases at V and 6 bases at J, leaving 8 bases unmatched. The CDR3 has 16 residues. The CDR3 protein is CASSQDRDREGPEAFF. The CDR3 DNA sequence: TGTGCCAGCAGCCAAGATCGGGACAGGGAAGGCCCTGAAGCTTTCTTT.

The chain uses TRBV5-1 and TRBJ1-2; TRBD1 is a possible D gene (5 bases). The germline V gene encodes CDR1 SGHRS and CDR2 YFSETQ. The CDR3 contains 14 residues. Trimming left V 4 bases short and J 4 bases short, with 14 bases between. CDR3: CASSPFGTGYGYTF. CDR3 in DNA: TGCGCCAGCAGCCCCTTTGGTACAGGCTATGGCTACACCTTC. Combining the CDR3 with reference TRBV5-1 and TRBJ1-2 gives the whole variable domain KAGVTQTPRYLIKTRGQQVTLSCSPISGHRSVSWYQQTPGQGLQFLFEYFSETQRNKGNFPGRFSGRQFSNSRSEMNVSTLELGDSALYLCASSPFGTGYGYTFGSGTRLTVV.

This chain connects TRBV7-8 to TRBJ2-5; the match to TRBD2 covers 8 bases. This CDR3 is 20 amino acids long. After removal of 2 bases from V and 2 bases from J, the junction contained 19 bases not matched to a gene. Per the germline V gene, CDR1 is SGHVS and CDR2 is FQNEAQ. The CDR3 loop is CASSLFKRGRSAGAQETQYF. Here the CDR3 DNA reads TGTGCCAGCAGCTTATTTAAGCGGGGGAGGTCAGCGGGAGCGCAAGAGACCCAGTACTTC.

This chain links TRBV5-4 with TRBJ1-6; no clear D. Germline CDR1 SGHNT, CDR2 YYREEE (reference sequence). Trimming cost V 4 bases and J 4 bases, with 9 bases left between them. CDR3 length equals 14 residues. As DNA, the CDR3 is TGTGCCAGCAGCGAGAAGGGTTATAATTCACCCCTCCACTTT. Encoded protein: CASSEKGYNSPLHF.

The chain employs TRBV6-6 and TRBJ1-6; TRBD1 matches 7 bases. V was pared by 4 bases and J by 9 bases, with 3 bases of the junction left unmatched. The germline V gene encodes CDR1 MNHNY and CDR2 SVGAGI (reference sequence). CDR3 size: 13 residues. Here the CDR3 DNA reads TGTGCCAGCAGTTCCAACAGGGGTTCACCCCTCCACTTT. This gives the protein CASSSNRGSPLHF.

The V gene is TRBV7-9, the J gene TRBJ2-7; tentative D call: TRBD2 (5 bases). The germline V gene encodes CDR1 SEHNR and CDR2 FQNEAQ (reference sequence). V dropped 5 bases and J dropped 9 bases, with 14 bases sitting between them. The CDR3 length is 12 residues. The CDR3 DNA follows: TGTGCCAGCAGCCGGACTGGAGCTGGGCAGTACTTC. Amino acids: CASSRTGAGQYF.

The V and J genes are TRBV2 and TRBJ2-2; D possibly uses TRBD1 or TRBD2 (5 bases each). Germline V gene data show CDR1 as SNHLY and CDR2 as FYNNEI. The CDR3 runs 12 residues. V shed 7 bases and J shed 8 bases, with 11 bases lying between them. The CDR3 bases are TGTGCCAGCACCCTCGGGGCTGGGGAGCTGTTTTTT. It translates to CASTLGAGELFF.

The chain is built from TRBV11-3 and TRBJ2-7; weak D call: TRBD2 (6 bases). V was trimmed by 3 bases and J by 2 bases, leaving 17 bases between them. This CDR3 comprises 16 residues. Germline assignment: CDR1 SGHNT and CDR2 YENEEA. The CDR3 loop is CASSFDKGLGTYEQYF. The CDR3 DNA reads as TGTGCCAGCAGCTTCGACAAGGGACTCGGTACCTACGAGCAGTACTTC.

V usage is TRBV11-2 and J usage is TRBJ1-5, with a possible D match to TRBD1 (5 bases). The germline V gene has CDR1 SGHAT and CDR2 FQNNGV. The CDR3 contains 16 residues. Trimming took 1 base from V and 4 from J, leaving 14 bases between them. The CDR3 DNA follows: TGTGCCAGCAGCTTAGGGGGCCGGGTGGGGAATCAGCCCCAGCATTTT. It codes for CASSLGGRVGNQPQHF.

The V and J genes are TRBV5-8 and TRBJ1-2; 10 bases are a match to TRBD1. The germline V gene encodes CDR1 SGHTS and CDR2 YDEGEE. Trimming removed 4 bases from V and 3 bases from J; junction bases left unmatched: 12. This CDR3 contains 17 residues. The CDR3 nucleotides read TGTGCCAGCAGCCCGCAAACCCCCGGGACAGGGGACTATGGCTACACCTTC. It yields the protein CASSPQTPGTGDYGYTF.

This chain uses TRBV7-9 with TRBJ2-4; 7 nucleotides line up with TRBD1. CDR3 length: 14 residues. Germline lookup yields CDR1 SEHNR and CDR2 FQNEAQ (reference sequence). The V and J ends lost 1 base and 7 bases, in that order; junction bases with no gene match: 4. DNA of the CDR3: TGTGCCAGCAGCTTAGACAGGGGAGTGAACATTCAGTACTTC. Amino acid sequence: CASSLDRGVNIQYF.

The CDR3 nucleotides read TGTGCCAGCAGCCTCCGACAGGGCACAGATACGCAGTATTTT. Protein: CASSLRQGTDTQYF. The V gene is TRBV7-6, the J gene TRBJ2-3; tentative D call: TRBD1 (6 bases). Per germline, CDR1 SGHVS and CDR2 FNYEAQ. The V and J ends lost 5 bases and 1 base respectively, with 10 bases between them. CDR3 length equals 14 residues.

The rearrangement links TRBV10-3 to TRBJ1-6, with TRBD1 matching over 7 bases. J gave up 7 bases and V 6 bases, and 6 bases lay outside the gene matches. This CDR3 spans 14 amino acids. Per germline, CDR1 ENHRY and CDR2 SYGVKD. DNA for the CDR3: TGTGCCATCAGGACAGGGAGGTGGAATTCACCCCTCCACTTT. As protein: CAIRTGRWNSPLHF.

The V gene is TRBV19, the J gene TRBJ2-1; TRBD1 might be the D (6 bases). This CDR3 contains 13 residues. The germline V gene encodes CDR1 LNHDA and CDR2 SQIVND (reference sequence). Trimming removed 4 bases from V and 9 bases from J, with 13 bases in between. This chain's CDR3 is CASSTQGKGEQFF. CDR3 nucleotides: TGTGCCAGTAGTACACAGGGTAAGGGTGAGCAGTTCTTC.

This clone has only a few counts. The chain is built from TRBV16 and TRBJ1-6; weak D call: TRBD1 (5 bases). The germline V gene encodes CDR1 KGHSY and CDR2 FQNENV. This CDR3 has 14 amino acids. Trimming took off 2 bases at V and 8 bases at J, with 10 bases between the two ends. CDR3 sequence reads: CASSQRGWDSPLHF. Written as DNA, the CDR3 is TGTGCCAGCAGCCAAAGGGGTTGGGATTCACCCCTCCACTTT.

CDR3 sequence: CASSYSGVAGADTQYF. For the CDR3, the DNA is TGTGCCAGCAGTTACTCAGGGGTAGCGGGGGCAGATACGCAGTATTTT. This sequence joins TRBV6-5 and TRBJ2-3, with 9 bases fitting TRBD2. Per germline, CDR1 MNHEY and CDR2 SVGAGI. The V gene end was trimmed by 0 bases and the J gene end by 4 bases; junction bases not matched to a gene: 5. CDR3 size: 16 residues.

This clone was seen only once. V and J are TRBV5-5 and TRBJ1-1; unclear D gene. CDR1 SGHKS and CDR2 YYEKEE come from the germline V gene (reference sequence). This CDR3 spans 13 amino acids. The germline V and J ends were trimmed by 4 bases and 4 bases, with 11 bases remaining between them. The CDR3, as DNA: TGTGCCAGCAGCCCTCAGAGGGCCACTGAAGCTTTCTTT. This codes for CASSPQRATEAFF.

The chain recombines TRBV7-2 with TRBJ2-1; TRBD2 matches 7 bases. The length of the CDR3 is 16 residues. Per germline, CDR1 SGHTA and CDR2 FQGNSA. Trimming cost V 1 base and J 7 bases; bases outside gene matches: 10. The CDR3 DNA is TGTGCCAGCAGCTTAGTAGGCGGGGGTACCGGGAATGAGCAGTTCTTC. Translating it yields CASSLVGGGTGNEQFF.

The CDR3 spells CASSLLEDTQYF. The DNA for the CDR3 is TGCGCCAGCAGCTTGTTGGAAGATACGCAGTATTTT. This rearrangement joins TRBV5-1 to TRBJ2-3; no definite D call. The V gene's germline CDR1 is SGHRS and CDR2 YFSETQ. With 1 base removed from V and 5 bases from J, the gap between germline ends came to 5 bases. The CDR3 is made up of 12 amino acids. The whole variable domain, filled in from reference TRBV5-1 and TRBJ2-3, reads KAGVTQTPRYLIKTRGQQVTLSCSPISGHRSVSWYQQTPGQGLQFLFEYFSETQRNKGNFPGRFSGRQFSNSRSEMNVSTLELGDSALYLCASSLLEDTQYFGPGTRLTVL.

The DNA of the CDR3 is TGTGCCAGCTCACCAACCTCCTACGAGCAGTACTTC. Its translation: CASSPTSYEQYF. This rearrangement joins TRBV18 to TRBJ2-7, with D unclear. CDR1 and CDR2 (germline): KGHSH, LQKENI. Trimming removed 2 bases at V and 0 bases at J, with 2 bases between. The CDR3 loop spans 12 amino acids.